These 8 T cell receptor beta chains share one sample of origin, sequenced in a study of blood T cell repertoires in COVID-19. Measured with immunoSEQ multiplex PCR; TCRdb has only the in-frame clones, and not every one. The sample gives about 200,000 clones, just over 85% of which show up once; roughly 4.5% is in the top ten. What was sequenced was peripheral blood. All receptors derive from a man aged 45-60 years with acute or convalescent COVID-19.

V usage is TRBV10-1 and J usage is TRBJ1-1; D is unresolved. There are 11 residues in the CDR3. The germline gives CDR1 WNHNN, CDR2 SYGVQD (reference sequence). V lost 3 bases and J 6 bases, leaving 5 bases between the germline ends. CDR3 region: CASSDGAEAFF. CDR3 coding DNA: TGCGCCAGCAGTGACGGTGCTGAAGCTTTCTTT.

This sequence joins TRBV12-3 or TRBV12-4 and TRBJ1-6; no firm D call. The CDR3 contains 12 residues. V gave up 6 bases and J gave up 9 bases, with 9 bases separating them. The CDR3 DNA sequence: TGTGCCAGCAGCAAATTCAGTTCACCCCTCCACTTT. Amino acid sequence: CASSKFSSPLHF.

This chain links TRBV7-9 with TRBJ1-2, with D hard to call. Germline-derived CDR1 and CDR2 are SEHNR and FQNEAQ (reference sequence). V was shortened by 0 bases and J by 8 bases, with 19 bases between the two germline ends. This CDR3 is built from 16 residues. CDR3 protein: CASSLAGTRVSRGYTF. The CDR3 nucleotides are TGTGCCAGCAGCTTAGCCGGCACTAGGGTGTCTCGAGGCTACACCTTC.

The genes are TRBV5-4 and TRBJ2-1, with D hard to call. V lost 3 bases and J lost 4, with 8 bases in between. CDR3 size: 13 residues. The germline V gene encodes CDR1 SGHNT and CDR2 YYREEE (reference sequence). CDR3 loop: CASSSPGYNEQFF. Written as DNA, the CDR3 is TGTGCCAGCAGCTCCCCGGGTTACAATGAGCAGTTCTTC.

This clone occurred once. This chain joins TRBV18 and TRBJ1-4; 7 positions match TRBD1. Germline V gives CDR1 KGHSH, CDR2 LQKENI. The CDR3 extends over 15 amino acids. With V trimmed by 5 bases and J by 5 bases, 8 bases remained unmatched. CDR3 in amino acids: CASSLPGQLNEKLFF. The CDR3 DNA follows: TGTGCCAGCTCATTACCGGGACAGTTAAATGAAAAACTGTTTTTT.

V is TRBV5-1 and J is TRBJ2-5; tentative D call: TRBD2 (6 bases). Looked up from germline, CDR1 is SGHRS and CDR2 is YFSETQ. The CDR3 covers 14 residues. Trimming pared 4 bases from V and 2 bases from J, leaving 12 bases between. The CDR3 here is CASSRAGRQETQYF. In DNA, the CDR3 is TGCGCCAGCAGCCGGGCGGGACGGCAAGAGACCCAGTACTTC.

The V call is TRBV20-1, the J call TRBJ2-2; tentative D call: TRBD1 (6 bases). CDR3 length: 11 residues. CDR1 is DFQATT, CDR2 SNEGSKA, per germline (reference sequence). Trimming stripped 5 bases from V and 6 bases from J, with 7 bases between. The CDR3 sequence is CSAYRAGELFF. The CDR3 bases are TGCAGTGCTTACAGGGCCGGGGAGCTGTTTTTT.

The rearrangement joins TRBV28 to TRBJ2-7, with 10 bases fitting TRBD1. Germline-derived CDR1 and CDR2 are MDHEN and SYDVKM. This CDR3 contains 14 residues. V gave up 6 bases and J gave up 7 bases; unmatched junction bases: 9. The CDR3 is CASRTGGGFAEQYF. The CDR3 coding sequence is TGTGCCAGCAGGACAGGGGGCGGATTCGCGGAGCAGTACTTC.